Listed below are T cell receptor beta chains from one sample, sequenced in a study of early T cells in non-severe SARS-CoV-2 infection. TCRdb re-analysed the 5' RACE reads in MiXCR, keeping a single row per CDR3 protein. Among 56,000 or so distinct CDR3 sequences listed, about 10% were seen once. Sequencing was carried out using whole blood. The origin of the receptors is an adult who was a healthcare worker with PCR-confirmed SARS-CoV-2 infection or an uninfected control (not recorded which). Both conserved end residues are part of each CDR3. D genes are given only for firm matches. Clone size is stated in some rows and not others, as once, few, many or a class when expanded.

many | TRBJ2-3 | TRBD2 | TRBV2 | CASRPGLAGPDTQYF | TGTGCCAGCAGGCCCGGACTAGCGGGACCAGATACGCAGTATTTT
few | TRBJ2-3 | NA | TRBV15 | CATASGTYITDTQYF | TGTGCCACAGCCAGTGGAACCTATATCACAGATACGCAGTATTTT
many | TRBJ2-4 | TRBD1 | TRBV4-3 | CASSQDGTEGNIQYF | TGCGCCAGCAGCCAAGATGGGACAGAAGGAAACATTCAGTACTTC
many | TRBJ2-7 | NA | TRBV3-1 | CASSRDYEQYF | TGTGCCAGCAGCCGCGACTACGAGCAGTACTTC
once | TRBJ2-1 | NA | TRBV12-3/TRBV12-4 | CASNSITGEQFF | TGTGCCAGCAACTCAATCACGGGGGAGCAGTTCTTC
many | TRBJ2-1 | TRBD2 | TRBV6-6 | CASSYSRTSGPAWSYNEQFF | TGTGCCAGCAGTTACTCTAGGACTAGCGGACCTGCGTGGTCCTACAATGAGCAGTTCTTC
many | TRBJ1-1 | NA | TRBV29-1 | CSVGYGVFWQNTEAFF | NA
many | TRBJ2-2 | NA | TRBV7-2 | CASSYRVGELFF | TGTGCCAGCAGCTACAGGGTGGGGGAGCTGTTTTTT
few | TRBJ1-5 | NA | TRBV11-2 | CASSLSYNQPQHF | TGTGCCAGCAGCTTGTCATACAATCAGCCCCAGCATTTT
few | TRBJ2-7 | TRBD1 | TRBV2 | CASSAWTGGNYEQYF | TGTGCCAGCAGCGCCTGGACAGGGGGCAATTACGAGCAGTACTTC
many | TRBJ1-6 | TRBD1 | TRBV12-3/TRBV12-4 | CASSLWTGTGSPLHF | TGTGCCAGCAGTTTGTGGACAGGGACTGGTTCACCCCTCCACTTT
NA | TRBJ2-7 | TRBD2 | TRBV4-1 | CASSPGLAGDFEQYF | TGCGCCAGCAGCCCAGGACTAGCGGGAGACTTCGAGCAGTACTTC
NA | TRBJ2-1 | NA | TRBV5-4 | CASSLDPTGPYNEQFF | TGTGCCAGCAGCTTGGATCCGACAGGTCCCTACAATGAGCAGTTCTTC
many | TRBJ2-7 | NA | TRBV27 | CASSLRSPSEGPYEQYF | TGTGCCAGCAGTTTACGTTCTCCTTCGGAGGGCCCCTACGAGCAGTACTTC
many | TRBJ2-3 | TRBD2 | TRBV30 | CAWSSGTSGSTDTQYF | TGTGCCTGGAGTTCCGGGACTAGCGGGAGCACAGATACGCAGTATTTT
NA | TRBJ1-5 | TRBD1 | TRBV6-1 | CASSDGDRGVQHF | TGTGCCAGCAGTGACGGGGACAGAGGAGTACAGCATTTT
NA | TRBJ2-3 | NA | TRBV7-9 | CASSLSAISTDTQYF | TGTGCCAGCAGCTTATCTGCCATCAGCACAGATACGCAGTATTTT
NA | TRBJ1-5 | NA | TRBV6-6 | CASSSTDGSNQPQHF | TGTGCCAGCAGTTCCACGGACGGTAGCAATCAGCCCCAGCATTTT
few | TRBJ2-1 | NA | TRBV18 | CASSPGRENNEQFF | TGTGCCAGCTCACCCGGCCGGGAAAACAATGAGCAGTTCTTC
many | TRBJ2-1 | TRBD2 | TRBV20-1 | CSAFGLAGGFNEQFF | TGCAGTGCTTTTGGACTAGCGGGAGGATTTAATGAGCAGTTCTTC
NA | TRBJ2-3 | NA | TRBV6-2/TRBV6-3 | CASSFPGTTDTQYF | TGTGCCAGCAGTTTCCCGGGGACAACAGATACGCAGTATTTT
many | TRBJ2-7 | TRBD2 | TRBV20-1 | CSARVGLAGGSYEQYF | TGCAGTGCTAGAGTGGGACTAGCGGGAGGGTCCTACGAGCAGTACTTC
NA | TRBJ1-2 | TRBD1 | TRBV5-6 | CASSLYRGYGYTF | TGTGCCAGCAGCTTATACAGGGGCTATGGCTACACCTTC
many | TRBJ1-1 | TRBD1 | TRBV20-1 | CSAREGQGFTEAFF | TGCAGTGCTAGAGAGGGACAGGGTTTCACTGAAGCTTTCTTT
NA | TRBJ2-3 | TRBD1 | TRBV12-3/TRBV12-4 | CASSGDREPVTQYF | TGTGCCAGCAGCGGAGACAGGGAGCCCGTTACGCAGTATTTT